This T cell receptor beta chain was recorded in a study of T cell repertoires in cytomegalovirus infection. Study details: Used in the study were CMV epitopes, some recently identified and HLA-C-restricted, others well-studied and HLA-B-restricted. In public TCR beta signatures, there were indications of both CMV infection and matching HLA type.

Each CDR3 protein is one row after TCRdb ran MiXCR on the reads. The table shows 450,000 to 650,000 distinct CDR3 sequences, with roughly 42% occurring only once. This clonotype was seen more than once but under ten times. Its antigen is unknown. Study-wide results and limits: Within the response measured ex vivo, HLA-C-restricted CMV-specific TCR beta clonotypes were dominant. There were carriers of CMV plus the relevant HLA, and cumulative public TCR beta family frequency identified them.

Trimming left V 0 bases short and J 7 bases short, with 18 bases between. Germline CDR1 is SGHTA and CDR2 is FQGNSA. This CDR3 spans 16 amino acids. This TCR was recovered from a human donor in good health (CMV status not recorded). Some clones in this sample may be carry-over from other donors' samples. The chain links TRBV7-2 to TRBJ1-1; no reliable D call. The sequencing used cultured PBMCs, collected from culture after CMV antigen stimulation. Here the CDR3 reads CASSLAIQWGRGEAFF. The CDR3 DNA reads TGTGCCAGCAGCTTAGCGATACAATGGGGAAGAGGTGAAGCTTTCTTT. The complete variable domain, with remaining parts taken from reference TRBV7-2 and TRBJ1-1, reads GAGVSQSPSNKVTEKGKDVELRCDPISGHTALYWYRQSLGQGLEFLIYFQGNSAPDKSGLPSDRFSAERTGGSVSTLTIQRTQQEDSAVYLCASSLAIQWGRGEAFFGQGTRLTVV.